The source of this TCR beta chain is a study of T cells in tuberculosis. Background on the study: CD1B tetramers identified T cells specific for mycobacterial lipid GMM.

The CDR3 is made up of 14 amino acids. Germline V gene data show CDR1 as SGHNT and CDR2 as YYREEE (reference sequence). Deletions cut 0 bases from V and 1 base from J, with 4 bases between. Only in-frame clones appear in the TCRdb table, and some are missing; sequencing was by immunoSEQ multiplex PCR. Of 40,000 to 50,000 clones listed, 95% are singletons. Worth noting for this clone: Its antigen remains unidentified.

Overall study findings and caveats: Smaller alpha distances in active tuberculosis partly reflected shorter CDR3-alpha lengths. Active tuberculosis TCR-alpha repertoires lay closer to GMM-specific TCRs than IGRA-negative controls, suggesting clonal expansion.

On average around 100,000 T cells per donor were immunosequenced. V gene TRBV5-4 combines with J gene TRBJ2-2; no clear D gene. Sequences were obtained from PBMCs. The sequence derives from a donor between 5 and 29 years old with latent tuberculosis or without tuberculosis infection. The CDR3 protein is CASSLARNTGELFF. In DNA, the CDR3 is TGTGCCAGCAGCTTGGCCAGGAACACCGGGGAGCTGTTTTTT. The complete variable domain, with remaining parts taken from reference TRBV5-4 and TRBJ2-2, reads ETGVTQSPTHLIKTRGQQVTLRCSSQSGHNTVSWYQQALGQGPQFIFQYYREEENGRGNFPPRFSGLQFPNYSSELNVNALELDDSALYLCASSLARNTGELFFGEGSRLTVL.